The 29 T cell receptor beta chains presented below share a single source sample, sequenced in a study of PD-1 blockade in classical Hodgkin lymphoma (dated by TCRdb to about 2020). The library was made by the immunoSEQ multiplex PCR assay. Held by TCRdb, this immuneACCESS table contains in-frame sequences only and omits some clones. Under half of the omission traces to an unresolved V gene where checked; the cause of the rest is unknown. The sample yields around 100,000 clones; 90% were counted once. The ten largest clones take up about 2.9% of the sample. The meaning of the sample's time point label: cycle 4 day 1 (C4D1), after 5 to 7 weeks of nivolumab. Relapse after autologous stem cell transplantation had occurred in all trial patients, and cohorts A, B and C were distinguished by prior brentuximab vedotin exposure. The sequences come from peripheral blood mononuclear cells (PBMCs), collected before the fourth cycle of nivolumab. The receptors come from a human donor with classical Hodgkin lymphoma.

This clone was detected once. This chain uses TRBV4-3 with TRBJ2-2; no reliable D call. The V end lost 1 base, the J end lost 3 bases, and 9 bases lay between the germline ends. The CDR3 loop spans 15 amino acids. Germline V gene lookup returns CDR1 LGHNA and CDR2 YSLEER. The CDR3: CASSQVVHDTGELFF. The CDR3 DNA reads as TGCGCCAGCAGCCAAGTCGTACACGACACCGGGGAGCTGTTTTTT.

This sequence joins TRBV6-5 and TRBJ2-5; D assignment may be TRBD1 or TRBD2 (6 bases each). The CDR3 covers 16 residues. Germline CDR1 reads MNHEY; CDR2 reads SVGAGI. V was clipped by 4 bases and J by 1 base, with 16 bases between them. This CDR3 is CASSFGGQVSQETQYF. As DNA, the CDR3 is TGTGCCAGCAGTTTTGGGGGGCAAGTTTCCCAAGAGACCCAGTACTTC.

This clone was counted a single time. The chain joins TRBV6-5 to TRBJ1-5, with TRBD1 matching over 7 bases. The trim removed 5 bases at V and 4 bases at J, leaving 5 bases unmatched. The CDR3 consists of 14 residues. The germline V gene encodes CDR1 MNHEY and CDR2 SVGAGI. This CDR3 reads CASSPGTENQPQHF. CDR3 DNA: TGTGCCAGCAGTCCCGGGACAGAAAATCAGCCCCAGCATTTT.

The J gene is TRBJ2-3, the V gene TRBV7-9; weak D call: TRBD1 (5 bases). The CDR3 sequence is 16 residues long. Germline CDR1 reads SEHNR; CDR2 reads FQNEAQ (reference sequence). Trimming shortened V by 5 bases and J by 1 base, and 16 bases separated the two germline ends. The CDR3 sequence: CASSPGQGKRTDTQYF. CDR3 in DNA: TGTGCCAGCAGCCCTGGGCAGGGCAAACGCACAGATACGCAGTATTTT.

V is TRBV5-6 and J is TRBJ1-5; D gene ambiguous. Germline V gene sequence: CDR1 SGHDT, CDR2 YYEEEE. The CDR3 is 14 residues long. Trimming took off 0 bases at V and 5 bases at J, with 9 bases between the two ends. The CDR3 protein is CASSLVGFDQPQHF. The CDR3 region has the DNA TGTGCCAGCAGCTTGGTAGGGTTCGATCAGCCCCAGCATTTT.

The chain joins TRBV6-1 to TRBJ2-1, with TRBD2 identical over 9 bases. CDR3 length: 13 amino acids. In germline, CDR1 is MNHNS, CDR2 SASEGT. J gave up 8 bases and V 6 bases, and 5 bases lay outside the gene matches. The CDR3, as DNA: TGTGCCAGCAGGGGGACTAGCAGCCATGAGCAGTTCTTC. Encoded protein: CASRGTSSHEQFF.

The V call is TRBV5-1, the J call TRBJ2-2, with D uncertain. V was cut by 0 bases and J by 5 bases, with 14 bases left in between. CDR3 length equals 16 residues. CDR1 and CDR2 (germline): SGHRS, YFSETQ. CDR3 protein: CASSLGEDLGTGELFF. Here the CDR3 DNA reads TGCGCCAGCAGCTTGGGGGAAGATTTGGGTACCGGGGAGCTGTTTTTT.

The chain employs TRBV18 and TRBJ1-2; D is unclear. Trimming removed 3 bases from V and 4 bases from J, with 12 bases in between. The germline CDR1 and CDR2 sequences are KGHSH and LQKENI. This CDR3 has 14 amino acids. The CDR3, as DNA: TGTGCCAGCTCACCCTCTTCGCCGGGCTATGGCTACACCTTC. Amino acid sequence: CASSPSSPGYGYTF. The entire variable domain, with the rest obtained from reference TRBV18 and TRBJ1-2, is as follows: NAGVMQNPRHLVRRRGQEARLRCSPMKGHSHVYWYRQLPEEGLKFMVYLQKENIIDESGMPKERFSAEFPKEGPSILRIQQVVRGDSAAYFCASSPSSPGYGYTFGSGTRLTVV.

This chain links TRBV19 with TRBJ2-1; 9 nucleotides agree with TRBD1. The V gene's germline CDR1 is LNHDA and CDR2 SQIVND (reference sequence). This CDR3 is built from 15 residues. After removal of 2 bases from V and 4 bases from J, the junction contained 3 bases not matched to a gene. CDR3 in DNA: TGTGCCAGTAGTATATGGACAGGGGTTTACAATGAGCAGTTCTTC. Residues: CASSIWTGVYNEQFF.

The chain has TRBV25-1 and TRBJ1-4; perhaps TRBD1 as D (5 bases). V dropped 2 bases and J dropped 0 bases, with 7 bases sitting between them. The CDR3 loop spans 15 amino acids. Germline CDR1 and CDR2: MGHDK and SYGVNS. The CDR3 DNA reads TGTGCCAGCAGTGAACGCAGGGCAACTAATGAAAAACTGTTTTTT. It is translated as CASSERRATNEKLFF.

The rearrangement uses TRBV9 and TRBJ2-7; D unresolved. The V gene lost 4 bases and the J gene lost 11 bases, with 22 bases spanning the gap. This CDR3 comprises 14 residues. Germline V CDR1 and CDR2: SGDLS, YYNGEE. DNA for the CDR3: TGTGCCAGCAGCCCCCACCCCGATAGACTTGGCGAGTACTTC. Its translation is CASSPHPDRLGEYF.

The chain joins TRBV11-2 to TRBJ1-2; 8 bases align to TRBD1. V lost 1 base to trimming and J lost 5 bases; unmatched junction nucleotides: 6. The germline gives CDR1 SGHAT, CDR2 FQNNGV. The CDR3 runs 15 residues. CDR3 coding DNA: TGTGCCAGCAGCTTAGGTACAGGGGGGAGGTATGGCTACACCTTC. Translated: CASSLGTGGRYGYTF.

The V call is TRBV7-9, the J call TRBJ1-1; D gene uncertain. From germline, CDR1 is SEHNR and CDR2 FQNEAQ (reference sequence). V lost 4 bases and J 3 bases, leaving 3 bases between the germline ends. There are 11 residues in the CDR3. The CDR3 spells CASSSDTEAFF. The CDR3 nucleotides read TGTGCCAGCAGCTCAGACACTGAAGCTTTCTTT.

Here the CDR3 DNA reads TGTGCCAGCAGTGAGCGTTGGCAGTTCTTC. This translates into CASSERWQFF. The chain carries TRBV2 and TRBJ2-1; D gene unclear. Per germline, CDR1 SNHLY and CDR2 FYNNEI. This CDR3 is built from 10 residues. V gave up 3 bases and J gave up 12 bases, with 6 bases separating them.

The chain has TRBV11-2 and TRBJ2-1, with D possibly being TRBD2 (6 bases). Germline lookup yields CDR1 SGHAT and CDR2 FQNNGV. V was pared by 7 bases and J by 3 bases, with 16 bases between. The CDR3 sequence is 15 residues long. The CDR3: CASKTLSGVYNEQFF. DNA for the CDR3: TGTGCCAGCAAAACCTTGTCGGGGGTCTACAATGAGCAGTTCTTC.

The table lists this clone with a count of one. CDR3 nucleotide sequence: TGTGCCAGCACCCACCTCGGGGGATCCGACTATGGCTACACCTTC. It encodes CASTHLGGSDYGYTF. V is TRBV5-4 and J is TRBJ1-2; D might be TRBD1 (5 bases). The CDR3 extends over 15 amino acids. Trimming took 6 bases from V and 3 from J, leaving 18 bases between them. Per the germline V gene, CDR1 is SGHNT and CDR2 is YYREEE (reference sequence).

The chain uses TRBV14 and TRBJ1-4, with TRBD1 as a possible D gene (5 bases). Trimming cost V 3 bases and J 15 bases, with 11 bases left between them. CDR3 length equals 11 residues. The V gene's germline CDR1 is SGHDN and CDR2 FVKESK. CDR3 DNA sequence: TGTGCCAGCAGCCAGGGACTCTCAGTGTTTTTT. Its protein product is CASSQGLSVFF. The variable domain in full, completed from reference TRBV14 and TRBJ1-4, reads EAGVTQFPSHSVIEKGQTVTLRCDPISGHDNLYWYRRVMGKEIKFLLHFVKESKQDESGMPNNRFLAERTGGTYSTLKVQPAELEDSGVYFCASSQGLSVFFGSGTQLSVL.

The CDR3 sequence is CASSLVPGNQPQHF. In DNA, the CDR3 is TGTGCCAGCAGCTTAGTCCCCGGAAATCAGCCCCAGCATTTT. The chain couples TRBV7-9 to TRBJ1-5; D remains ambiguous. The V end lost 1 base, the J end lost 4 bases, and 8 bases lay between the germline ends. The CDR3 is made up of 14 amino acids. CDR1 and CDR2 from the germline V gene are SEHNR and FQNEAQ (reference sequence).

As DNA, the CDR3 is TGTGCCTGGAGTGTCGGGACAGTGAACACCGGGGAGCTGTTTTTT. Translation: CAWSVGTVNTGELFF. The gene calls are TRBV30 and TRBJ2-2, with 7 bases matching TRBD1. Losses at the gene ends were 0 bases for V and 1 base for J; bases not matched to a gene: 2. The germline V gene has CDR1 GTSNPN and CDR2 SVGIG (reference sequence). CDR3 length: 15 amino acids.

The V gene is TRBV19, the J gene TRBJ2-1; maybe TRBD2 (6 bases). Germline CDR1 is LNHDA and CDR2 is SQIVND (reference sequence). The V gene lost 6 bases and the J gene lost 0 bases, with 12 bases spanning the gap. This CDR3 contains 15 residues. The CDR3 DNA reads as TGTGCCAGTAGGCTCGGGGGAAGCTCCTACAATGAGCAGTTCTTC. As protein: CASRLGGSSYNEQFF.

This clone was seen just once. The rearrangement links TRBV18 to TRBJ1-1; no reliable D call. The CDR3 extends over 14 amino acids. From germline, CDR1 is KGHSH and CDR2 LQKENI. Deletions cut 8 bases from V and 0 bases from J, with 13 bases between. Here the CDR3 reads CASRARVVNTEAFF. The CDR3 nucleotides read TGTGCCAGCCGGGCCAGAGTAGTGAACACTGAAGCTTTCTTT.

This clone appeared once. The chain links TRBV27 to TRBJ1-1; D not certain. The V end was cut by 5 bases, the J end by 4 bases, with 20 bases between. CDR3 length: 16 residues. CDR1 is MNHEY and CDR2 is SMNVEV in the germline V gene (reference sequence). CDR3 DNA: TGTGCCAGCAGTAACAGCCGCCTGGGAGGGATCACTGAAGCTTTCTTT. Translated: CASSNSRLGGITEAFF.

The chain couples TRBV6-5 to TRBJ2-1; D tentatively fits TRBD1 or TRBD2 (5 bases each). This CDR3 is built from 13 residues. CDR1 MNHEY and CDR2 SVGAGI come from the germline V gene. The CDR3 loop reads CASGLGEYNEQFF. The CDR3 region has the DNA TGTGCGAGTGGCTTGGGGGAGTACAATGAGCAGTTCTTC.

V usage is TRBV4-2 and J usage is TRBJ1-2; D gene unclear. Germline lookup yields CDR1 LGHNA and CDR2 YNFKEQ. Between the trimmed V and J ends, which lost 0 bases and 4 bases, there was a span of 12 bases. The CDR3 runs to 15 residues. CDR3: CASSQERGESYGYTF. In DNA, the CDR3 is TGTGCCAGCAGCCAAGAACGTGGGGAATCCTATGGCTACACCTTC.

This chain uses TRBV9 with TRBJ1-2; a weak D match, TRBD1 (5 bases). Germline CDR1 is SGDLS and CDR2 is YYNGEE. There are 14 residues in the CDR3. With 2 bases removed from V and 8 bases from J, the gap between germline ends came to 16 bases. CDR3 in amino acids: CASSVYAIPGGYTF. The DNA for the CDR3 is TGTGCCAGCAGCGTTTACGCAATCCCAGGGGGCTACACCTTC.

This clone was picked up one time. This chain connects TRBV7-8 to TRBJ2-1; 9 bases fit TRBD2. The CDR3 has 15 amino acids. Germline-derived CDR1 and CDR2 are SGHVS and FQNEAQ. J gave up 7 bases and V 7 bases, and 11 bases lay outside the gene matches. The CDR3 coding sequence is TGTGCCAGCACCTCTGGGGTAGCGGGGGTGAATGAGCAGTTCTTC. Residues: CASTSGVAGVNEQFF.

This clone occurred a few times. This chain joins TRBV7-9 and TRBJ1-1; 7 nucleotides line up with TRBD1. V was pared by 5 bases and J by 1 base, with 4 bases of the junction left unmatched. Looked up from germline, CDR1 is SEHNR and CDR2 is FQNEAQ (reference sequence). CDR3 length: 14 amino acids. CDR3 protein: CASSPGTANTEAFF. Here the CDR3 DNA reads TGTGCCAGCAGCCCCGGGACAGCGAACACTGAAGCTTTCTTT. Drawing the rest from reference TRBV7-9 and TRBJ1-1, the complete variable domain is DTGVSQNPRHKITKRGQNVTFRCDPISEHNRLYWYRQTLGQGPEFLTYFQNEAQLEKSRLLSDRFSAERPKGSFSTLEIQRTEQGDSAMYLCASSPGTANTEAFFGQGTRLTVV.

J is TRBJ1-1 and V is TRBV19; 8 bases fit TRBD1. The CDR3 runs 16 residues. The junction had 10 bases not matched to a gene; V was cut back by 3 bases and J by 4 bases. Germline-derived CDR1 and CDR2 are LNHDA and SQIVND (reference sequence). CDR3 in DNA: TGTGCCAGTAGTATCATCGCAGGGGGCTGGAGCACTGAAGCTTTCTTT. It is translated as CASSIIAGGWSTEAFF.

This clone was recorded a few times. J is TRBJ1-6 and V is TRBV19; no clear D. The CDR3 loop spans 15 amino acids. Germline lookup yields CDR1 LNHDA and CDR2 SQIVND (reference sequence). V lost 3 bases and J 10 bases, leaving 16 bases between the germline ends. In DNA form, the CDR3 reads TGTGCCAGTAGTATTTTGGATAAGGGCGGCTCACCCCTCCACTTT. The encoded protein is CASSILDKGGSPLHF.